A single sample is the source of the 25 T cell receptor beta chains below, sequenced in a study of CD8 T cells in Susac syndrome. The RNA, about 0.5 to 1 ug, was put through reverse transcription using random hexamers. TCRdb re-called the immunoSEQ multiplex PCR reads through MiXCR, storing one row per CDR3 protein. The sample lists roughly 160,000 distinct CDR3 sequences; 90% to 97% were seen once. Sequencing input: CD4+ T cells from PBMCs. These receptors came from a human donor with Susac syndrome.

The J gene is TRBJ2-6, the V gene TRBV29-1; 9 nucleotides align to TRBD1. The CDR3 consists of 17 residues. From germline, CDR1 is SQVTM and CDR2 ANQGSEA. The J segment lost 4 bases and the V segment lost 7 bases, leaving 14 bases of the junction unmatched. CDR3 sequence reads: CSAWDPQGAHGANVLTF. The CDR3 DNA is TGCAGCGCCTGGGATCCACAGGGGGCGCACGGGGCCAACGTCCTGACTTTC.

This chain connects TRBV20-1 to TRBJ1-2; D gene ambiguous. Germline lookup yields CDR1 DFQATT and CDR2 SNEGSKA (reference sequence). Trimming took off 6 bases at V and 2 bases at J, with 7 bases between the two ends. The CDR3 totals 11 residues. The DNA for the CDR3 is TGCAGTGCGGATTCAAACTATGGCTACACCTTC. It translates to CSADSNYGYTF.

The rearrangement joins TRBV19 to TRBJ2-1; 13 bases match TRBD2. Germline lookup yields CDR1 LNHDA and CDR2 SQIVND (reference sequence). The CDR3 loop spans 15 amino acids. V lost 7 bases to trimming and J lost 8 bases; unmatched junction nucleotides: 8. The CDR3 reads CASKAELAGGYEQFF. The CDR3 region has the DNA TGTGCCAGTAAAGCAGAACTAGCGGGAGGGTATGAGCAGTTCTTC.

The CDR3 spells CSVGLGPASRDQYF. CDR3 DNA sequence: TGCAGCGTTGGATTAGGTCCGGCTAGTCGTGACCAGTACTTC. The rearrangement links TRBV29-1 to TRBJ2-5; D is unresolved. CDR1 is SQVTM, CDR2 ANQGSEA, per germline. V was shortened by 4 bases and J by 10 bases, with 22 bases between the two germline ends. CDR3 length: 14 residues.

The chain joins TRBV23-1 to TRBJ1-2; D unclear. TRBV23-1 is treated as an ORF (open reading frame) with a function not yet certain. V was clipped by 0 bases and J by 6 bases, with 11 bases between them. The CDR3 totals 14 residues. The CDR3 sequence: CASSQSKGSDGYTF. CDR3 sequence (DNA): TGCGCCAGCAGTCAATCGAAGGGTTCGGATGGCTACACCTTC.

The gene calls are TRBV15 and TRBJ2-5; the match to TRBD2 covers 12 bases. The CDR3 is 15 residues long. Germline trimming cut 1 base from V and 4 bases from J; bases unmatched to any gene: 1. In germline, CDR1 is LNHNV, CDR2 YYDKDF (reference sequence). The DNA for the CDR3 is TGTGCCACCAGCAGAGCACTAGCGGGAGGAGAGACCCAGTACTTC. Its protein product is CATSRALAGGETQYF.

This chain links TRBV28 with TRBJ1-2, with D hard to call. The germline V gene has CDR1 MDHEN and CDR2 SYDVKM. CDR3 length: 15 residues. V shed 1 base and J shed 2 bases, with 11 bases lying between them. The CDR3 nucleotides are TGTGCCAGCAGTTTATCAGGCAGTTTAAACTATGGCTACACCTTC. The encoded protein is CASSLSGSLNYGYTF.

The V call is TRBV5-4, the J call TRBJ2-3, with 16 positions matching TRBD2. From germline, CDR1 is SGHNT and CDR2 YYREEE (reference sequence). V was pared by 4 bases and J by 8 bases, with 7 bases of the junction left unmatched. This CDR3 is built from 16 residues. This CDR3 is CASSQGTSGRAGTQYF. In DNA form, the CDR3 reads TGTGCCAGCAGCCAGGGGACTAGCGGGAGGGCTGGTACGCAGTATTTT.

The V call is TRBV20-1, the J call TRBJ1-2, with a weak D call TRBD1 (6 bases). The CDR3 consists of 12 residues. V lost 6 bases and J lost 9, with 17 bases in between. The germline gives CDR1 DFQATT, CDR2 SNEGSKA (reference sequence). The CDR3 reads CSAQGGGASYTF. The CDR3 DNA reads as TGCAGTGCCCAAGGCGGGGGCGCGAGCTACACCTTC.

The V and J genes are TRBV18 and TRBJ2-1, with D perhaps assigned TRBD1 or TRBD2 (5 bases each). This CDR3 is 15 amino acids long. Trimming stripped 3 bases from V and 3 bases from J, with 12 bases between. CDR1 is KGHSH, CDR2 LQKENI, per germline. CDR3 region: CASSPRGSDYNEQFF. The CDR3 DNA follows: TGTGCCAGCTCACCCCGGGGCTCGGACTACAATGAGCAGTTCTTC. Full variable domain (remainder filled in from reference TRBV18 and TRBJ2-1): NAGVMQNPRHLVRRRGQEARLRCSPMKGHSHVYWYRQLPEEGLKFMVYLQKENIIDESGMPKERFSAEFPKEGPSILRIQQVVRGDSAAYFCASSPRGSDYNEQFFGPGTRLTVL.

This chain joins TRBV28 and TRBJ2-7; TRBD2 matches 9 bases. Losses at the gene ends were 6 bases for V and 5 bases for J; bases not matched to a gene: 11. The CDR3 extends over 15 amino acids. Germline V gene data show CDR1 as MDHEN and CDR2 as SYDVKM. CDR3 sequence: CASSRGGARFDEQYV. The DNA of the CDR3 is TGTGCCAGCAGCCGCGGGGGGGCCAGATTCGACGAGCAGTACGTC.

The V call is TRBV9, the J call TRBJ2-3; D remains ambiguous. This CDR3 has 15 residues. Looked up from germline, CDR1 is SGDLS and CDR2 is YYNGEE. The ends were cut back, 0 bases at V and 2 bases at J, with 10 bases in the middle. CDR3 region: CASSVALGATDTQYF. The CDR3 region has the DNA TGTGCCAGCAGCGTAGCTTTGGGTGCCACAGATACGCAGTATTTT.

CDR3: CASSHPDIFSGNTIYF. CDR3 coding DNA: TGCGCCAGCAGCCACCCGGACATTTTCTCTGGAAACACCATATATTTT. The chain is built from TRBV4-1 and TRBJ1-3; weak D call: TRBD1 (5 bases). The CDR3 length is 16 residues. The germline CDR1 and CDR2 sequences are MGHRA and YSYEKL. Trimming took off 3 bases at V and 0 bases at J, with 12 bases between the two ends.

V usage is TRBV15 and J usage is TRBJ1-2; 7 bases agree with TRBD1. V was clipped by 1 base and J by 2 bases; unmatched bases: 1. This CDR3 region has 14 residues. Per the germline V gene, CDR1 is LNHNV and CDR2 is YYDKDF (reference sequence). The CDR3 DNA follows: TGTGCCACCAGCAGAGCAGGGGGGAACTATGGCTACACCTTC. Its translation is CATSRAGGNYGYTF. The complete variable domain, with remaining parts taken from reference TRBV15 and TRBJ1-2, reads DAMVIQNPRYQVTQFGKPVTLSCSQTLNHNVMYWYQQKSSQAPKLLFHYYDKDFNNEADTPDNFQSRRPNTSFCFLDIRSPGLGDTAMYLCATSRAGGNYGYTFGSGTRLTVV.

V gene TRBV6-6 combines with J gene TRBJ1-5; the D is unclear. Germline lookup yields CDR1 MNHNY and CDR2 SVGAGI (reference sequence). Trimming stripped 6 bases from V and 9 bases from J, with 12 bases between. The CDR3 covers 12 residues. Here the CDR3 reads CASRLEGLPQHF. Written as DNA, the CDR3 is TGTGCCAGCAGACTAGAGGGTCTGCCCCAGCATTTT.

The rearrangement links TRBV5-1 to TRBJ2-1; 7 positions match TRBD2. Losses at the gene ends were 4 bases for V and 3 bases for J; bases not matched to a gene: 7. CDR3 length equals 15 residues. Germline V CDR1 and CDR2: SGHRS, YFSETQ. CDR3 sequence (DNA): TGCGCCAGCAGCCCTGCGGGGGAGAGCTACAATGAGCAGTTCTTC. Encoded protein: CASSPAGESYNEQFF.

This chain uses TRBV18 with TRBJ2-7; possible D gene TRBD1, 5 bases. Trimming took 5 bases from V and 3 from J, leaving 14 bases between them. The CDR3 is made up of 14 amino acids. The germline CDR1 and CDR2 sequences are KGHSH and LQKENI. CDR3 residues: CASSSTGRGYEQYF. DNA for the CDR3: TGTGCCAGCTCATCCACGGGTAGGGGCTACGAGCAGTACTTC.

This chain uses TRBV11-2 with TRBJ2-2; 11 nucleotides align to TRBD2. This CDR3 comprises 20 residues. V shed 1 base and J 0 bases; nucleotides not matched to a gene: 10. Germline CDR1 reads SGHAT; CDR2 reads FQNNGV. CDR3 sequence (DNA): TGTGCCAGCAGCTTAGTCAAAATGTTAGCGGGAGGGCCGAACACCGGGGAGCTGTTTTTT. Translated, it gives CASSLVKMLAGGPNTGELFF.

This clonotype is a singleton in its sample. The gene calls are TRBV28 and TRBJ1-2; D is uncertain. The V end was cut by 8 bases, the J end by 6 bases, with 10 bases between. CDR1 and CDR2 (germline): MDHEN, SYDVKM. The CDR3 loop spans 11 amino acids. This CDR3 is CASGRGHGYTF. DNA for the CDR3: TGTGCCAGCGGGCGAGGGCATGGCTACACCTTC.

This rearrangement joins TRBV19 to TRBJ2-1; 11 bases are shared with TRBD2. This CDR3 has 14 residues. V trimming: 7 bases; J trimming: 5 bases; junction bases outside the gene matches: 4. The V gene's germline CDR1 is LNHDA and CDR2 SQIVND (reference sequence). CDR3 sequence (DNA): TGTGCCAGTATGACTAGCGGGGCCGACAATGAGCAGTTCTTC. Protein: CASMTSGADNEQFF.

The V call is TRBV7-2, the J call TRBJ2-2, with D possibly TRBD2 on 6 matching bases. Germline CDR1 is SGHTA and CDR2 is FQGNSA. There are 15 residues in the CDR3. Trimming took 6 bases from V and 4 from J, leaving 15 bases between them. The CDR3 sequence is CASRFRGSVTGELFF. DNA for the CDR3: TGTGCCAGCAGGTTTCGGGGGTCCGTCACCGGGGAGCTGTTTTTT.

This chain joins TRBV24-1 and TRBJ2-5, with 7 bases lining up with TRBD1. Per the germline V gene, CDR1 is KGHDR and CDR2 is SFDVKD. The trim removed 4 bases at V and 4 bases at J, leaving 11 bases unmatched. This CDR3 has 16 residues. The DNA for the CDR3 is TGTGCCACCAGTGACCCGGGACAGAAGCCTATAGAGACCCAGTACTTC. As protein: CATSDPGQKPIETQYF.

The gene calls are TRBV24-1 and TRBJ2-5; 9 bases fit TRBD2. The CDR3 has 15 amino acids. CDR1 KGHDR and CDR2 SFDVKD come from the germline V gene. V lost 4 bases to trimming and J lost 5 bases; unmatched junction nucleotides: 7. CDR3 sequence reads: CATSDPRGGRETQYF. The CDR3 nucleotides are TGTGCCACCAGTGACCCGCGGGGGGGCAGGGAGACCCAGTACTTC.

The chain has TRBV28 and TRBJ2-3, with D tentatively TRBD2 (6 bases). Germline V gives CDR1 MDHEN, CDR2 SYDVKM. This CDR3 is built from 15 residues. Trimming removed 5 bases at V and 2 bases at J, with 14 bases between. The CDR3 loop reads CASSGVAGYTDTQYF. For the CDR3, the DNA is TGTGCCAGCAGTGGCGTCGCGGGATACACAGATACGCAGTATTTT.

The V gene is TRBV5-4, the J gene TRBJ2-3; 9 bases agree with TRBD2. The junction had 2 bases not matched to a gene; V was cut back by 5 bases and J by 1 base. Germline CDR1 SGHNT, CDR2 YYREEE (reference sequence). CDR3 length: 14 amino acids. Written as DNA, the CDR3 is TGTGCCAGCAGGGAGCGGGGGGGCACAGATACGCAGTATTTT. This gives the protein CASRERGGTDTQYF.